Listed below are T cell receptor beta chains from one sample, sequenced in a study of T cell responses to AZD1222 COVID-19 vaccine. Produced via immunoSEQ multiplex PCR; TCRdb's table is partial and in-frame only. The table shows over 75,000 clones, with approximately 83% occurring only once. Source: peripheral blood, taken 28 days after the second AZD1222 dose. These TCRs come from an adult who received the AZD1222 COVID-19 vaccine. CDR3s include the opening cysteine and the closing phenylalanine or tryptophan. Each record gives: clone size, D gene, V gene, J gene, CDR3 DNA, CDR3 protein. The D gene is left open where the match is weak. Clone size is given for some rows only: seen once, a few or many times, or a class if the clone is expanded.

>NA|NA|TRBV4-3|TRBJ2-1
TGCGCCAGCAGCCAAGTTAGAGGGAGAGGCAATGAGCAGTTCTTC
CASSQVRGRGNEQFF
>NA|NA|TRBV4-3|TRBJ1-1
TGCGCCAGCAGCCAAGGAGTTCGGAGATTGAACACTGAAGCTTTCTTT
CASSQGVRRLNTEAFF
>NA|NA|TRBV5-1|TRBJ1-1
TGCGCCAGCAGCTCCCAGGGGAACACTGAAGCTTTCTTT
CASSSQGNTEAFF
>NA|NA|TRBV7-9|TRBJ1-6
TGTGCCAGCAGCCCAACCCTATCTAATTCACCCCTCCACTTT
CASSPTLSNSPLHF
>NA|NA|TRBV9|TRBJ1-1
TGTGCCAGCAGCGTAGAGGCTGGGCGGAGGACTGAAGCTTTCTTT
CASSVEAGRRTEAFF
>few|TRBD1|TRBV18|TRBJ1-4
TGTGCCAGCTCCCCCGGGACAGGTCGCGAAAAACTGTTTTTT
CASSPGTGREKLFF
>NA|NA|TRBV28|TRBJ1-6
TGTGCCAGCAGTTCCGCCGGGGCTAGGTCCTATAATTCACCCCTCCACTTT
CASSSAGARSYNSPLHF
>NA|NA|TRBV29-1|TRBJ1-1
TGCAGCGCCCGAGGGGGGTTGGAAGCTTTCTTT
CSARGGLEAFF
>NA|NA|TRBV19|TRBJ1-6
TGTGCCAGTACCCAACCGGGAGCGCCTGGTTCACCCCTCCACTTT
CASTQPGAPGSPLHF
>NA|TRBD1|TRBV6-2/TRBV6-3|TRBJ2-5
TGTGCCAGCAGCCAACCCGACAGGGGAAGGGAGACCCAGTACTTC
CASSQPDRGRETQYF
>NA|NA|TRBV6-5|TRBJ1-5
TGTGCCAGCAGTCCCATGGGGGGAAACAATCAGCCCCAGCATTTT
CASSPMGGNNQPQHF
>NA|NA|TRBV29-1|TRBJ1-2
TGCAGCGTTGAAGACAGGAACTATGGCTACACCTTC
CSVEDRNYGYTF